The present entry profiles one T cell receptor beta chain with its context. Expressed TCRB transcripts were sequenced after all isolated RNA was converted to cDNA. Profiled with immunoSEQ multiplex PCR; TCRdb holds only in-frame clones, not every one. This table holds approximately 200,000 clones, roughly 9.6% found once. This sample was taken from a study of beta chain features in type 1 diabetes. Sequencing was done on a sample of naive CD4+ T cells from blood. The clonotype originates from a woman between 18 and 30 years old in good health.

This CDR3 reads CASRTGGDSGQFF. Here the CDR3 DNA reads TGTGCCAGCAGGACAGGGGGAGACTCGGGCCAGTTCTTC. This chain connects TRBV28 to TRBJ2-1; 9 nucleotides align to TRBD1. The trim removed 6 bases at V and 13 bases at J, leaving 10 bases unmatched. The CDR3 loop spans 13 amino acids. CDR1 MDHEN and CDR2 SYDVKM come from the germline V gene.